A selection of T cell receptor beta chains follows, all from one sample in a study of PD-1 blockade in mismatch repair-deficient tumors. Assay: immunoSEQ multiplex PCR; the TCRdb copy retains only in-frame clones and omits some. The sample lists 40,000 to 65,000 clones, 81% seen once, with about 8% in the top ten. The material was peripheral blood, obtained about 4.5 months after starting pembrolizumab. The receptors shown here come from an adult with mismatch repair-deficient cancer. Each CDR3 is given with its conserved first and last residue. A D gene is named only where the DNA matches it firmly. The listing skips clone size in some rows; elsewhere it reads once, few, many or a size class.

D,size,V,J,DNA,CDR3
-,few,TRBV7-2,TRBJ2-7,TGTGCCAGCAGCTTAGTACAGGGATCCTACGAGCAGTACTTC,CASSLVQGSYEQYF
TRBD1,-,TRBV4-2,TRBJ2-2,TGTGCCAGCAGCCTCCTTGACAGGGACGGCGGGGAGCTGTTTTTT,CASSLLDRDGGELFF
-,-,TRBV19,TRBJ1-3,TGTGCCAGTAGTACGACGGCAAGCTCTGGAAACACCATATATTTT,CASSTTASSGNTIYF
TRBD2,-,TRBV15,TRBJ2-1,TGTGCCACCAGCTCACCACCCGGGACTAGCGGGTACAATGAGCAGTTCTTC,CATSSPPGTSGYNEQFF
-,-,TRBV11-2,TRBJ1-2,TGTGCCAGCGGACTCGGGGGGAACTATGGCTACACCTTC,CASGLGGNYGYTF
-,-,TRBV19,TRBJ1-5,TGTGCCAGTAGTTCCAGACTCAGGGCCAGCAATCAGCCCCAGCATTTT,CASSSRLRASNQPQHF
-,-,TRBV5-4,TRBJ2-3,TGTGCCAGCAGCTTGTTCCCCCAGCAGAAGCTAAGCACAGATACGCAGTATTTT,CASSLFPQQKLSTDTQYF
TRBD2,-,TRBV11-3,TRBJ2-7,TGTGCCAGCAGCAGCGGGGGAAGCTCCTACGAGCAGTACTTC,CASSSGGSSYEQYF
-,-,TRBV18,TRBJ2-1,TGTGCCAGCTCACCACCCCGACTAGTCAATGAGCAGTTCTTC,CASSPPRLVNEQFF
-,-,TRBV6-4,TRBJ2-3,TGTGCCAGCAGTGTAGAAATTAGCACAGATACGCAGTATTTT,CASSVEISTDTQYF
-,-,TRBV14,TRBJ2-1,TGTGCCAGCAGCCCTGGCAGGACGACTGAGCAGTTCTTC,CASSPGRTTEQFF
-,-,TRBV7-3,TRBJ2-7,TGTGCCAGCAGCTTATATGGGGGACCCTCCTACGAGCAGTACTTC,CASSLYGGPSYEQYF
-,-,TRBV7-9,TRBJ2-3,TGTGCCAGCAGCGCAGCGGGCGATACGCAGTATTTT,CASSAAGDTQYF
-,once,TRBV2,TRBJ2-6,TGTGCCAGCAGTGCAGGACAGCTTGCCGGGGCCAACGTCCTGACTTTC,CASSAGQLAGANVLTF
-,-,TRBV27,TRBJ2-2,TGTGCCAGCAGTCCATCCGGGACACTGAACACCGGGGAGCTGTTTTTT,CASSPSGTLNTGELFF
TRBD1,-,TRBV7-9,TRBJ2-5,TGTGCCAGCAGCCGCCAAGGACAGGGAGGCGAGACCCAGTACTTC,CASSRQGQGGETQYF
TRBD2,-,TRBV9,TRBJ2-2,TGTGCCAGCAGCGAGACCACTAGCGGGAGAAACACCGGGGAGCTGTTTTTT,CASSETTSGRNTGELFF
TRBD2,-,TRBV5-1,TRBJ2-5,TGCGCCAGCAGCTTGGGGCTAGCGGGAGTTGGAGAGACCCAGTACTTC,CASSLGLAGVGETQYF
-,-,TRBV6-6,TRBJ1-5,TGTGCCAGCAGTTACTCCTCCAGGGGAAATCAGCCCCAGCATTTT,CASSYSSRGNQPQHF
TRBD1,-,TRBV7-6,TRBJ1-1,TGTGCCAGCAGCTCATCACAGGGGGCTGGCACTGAAGCTTTCTTT,CASSSSQGAGTEAFF
TRBD1,-,TRBV10-1,TRBJ2-2,TGCGCCAGCAGAGGACAGGGGGCCGGGGAGCTGTTTTTT,CASRGQGAGELFF
TRBD1,-,TRBV7-9,TRBJ1-4,TGTGCCAGCAGCTTCGGGACAGGGGAGGAAAAACTGTTTTTT,CASSFGTGEEKLFF
TRBD1,-,TRBV2,TRBJ1-4,TGTGCCAGCAGTGCAGGACAGGCTAATGAAAAACTGTTTTTT,CASSAGQANEKLFF
-,-,TRBV9,TRBJ1-2,TGTGCCAGCAGCGTAGCTTCCGTAAACTATGGCTACACCTTC,CASSVASVNYGYTF
TRBD1,-,TRBV7-2,TRBJ2-5,TGTGCCAGCAGCTTAGGAAGAGGGACAGGGTCCCAAGAGACCCAGTACTTC,CASSLGRGTGSQETQYF
TRBD2,-,TRBV11-3,TRBJ2-7,TGTGCCAGCAGCTTAGAGGGACTAGCGGGAGCCCTCCACTTC,CASSLEGLAGALHF
-,-,TRBV7-9,TRBJ2-3,TGTGCCAGCAGCTTATTACAGGAAGGCACAGATACGCAGTATTTT,CASSLLQEGTDTQYF
TRBD1,-,TRBV13,TRBJ2-2,TGTGCCAGCAGCTCTGACAGGGGGCGGAACACCGGGGAGCTGTTTTTT,CASSSDRGRNTGELFF
TRBD2,-,TRBV9,TRBJ2-1,TGTGCCAGCAGCAGTTCTAGCGGGAGTATGCATGAGCAGTTCTTC,CASSSSSGSMHEQFF
-,-,TRBV7-2,TRBJ2-1,TGTGCCAGCAGCTTAACTCGAGACTACAATGAGCAGTTCTTC,CASSLTRDYNEQFF
-,-,TRBV6-5,TRBJ1-2,TGTGCCAGCAGTTACTCCCCAGGTGTCTATGGCTACACCTTC,CASSYSPGVYGYTF
TRBD1,-,TRBV2,TRBJ2-7,TGTGCCAGCAGGACAGGGGCTGTACGCTACGAGCAGTACTTC,CASRTGAVRYEQYF
-,-,TRBV11-2,TRBJ2-1,TGTGCCAGCAGCTTAGAGGGGGGCGGCGGCGATGAGCAGTTCTTC,CASSLEGGGGDEQFF
-,-,TRBV5-4,TRBJ2-2,TGTGCCAGCAGCTTAGGGACAACGAACACCGGGGAGCTGTTTTTT,CASSLGTTNTGELFF